This T cell receptor beta chain was found in a study of blood T cell repertoires in COVID-19. Trimming pared 3 bases from V and 3 bases from J, leaving 13 bases between. Germline V gives CDR1 KGHDR, CDR2 SFDVKD. This CDR3 contains 15 residues. Sequencing was performed with immunoSEQ multiplex PCR; in TCRdb, only in-frame clones are kept and a portion is missing. The data show approximately 50,000 clones, roughly 84% seen once. This receptor was obtained from a man aged 45-65 years with active COVID-19. The genes are TRBV24-1 and TRBJ1-2, with D possibly TRBD1 on 6 matching bases. What was sequenced was peripheral blood. The CDR3 DNA reads as TGTGCCACCAGTGATCCGATACAGGGAGACTATGGCTACACCTTC. This encodes CATSDPIQGDYGYTF.